This T cell receptor beta chain emerged from a study of T cell responses to AZD1222 COVID-19 vaccine. On the study more broadly: Analyses pooled second doses at about 4 or about 12 weeks.

The study, taken as a whole, reports: The donor group comprised mostly white British people and more females; the analysis possibly underestimated clonal diversity. Repertoires were collected only later (after the peak T cell response had occurred). Seropositive at baseline were only a handful of AZD1222 recipients.

A note on this clone: Its antigen is currently unknown.

Generated by immunoSEQ multiplex PCR, the TCRdb table keeps only in-frame clones and is missing some. The table has fewer than 75,000 clones, roughly 87% seen once. The receptor's source is an adult in good health. Sequenced material: peripheral blood, taken on day 0 of AZD1222 vaccination.

CDR3 nucleotide sequence: TGTGCCAGCAGTTACTCGTGGCAGGGCGGATATGGCTACACCTTC. It specifies CASSYSWQGGYGYTF. The chain carries TRBV6-5 and TRBJ1-2; D is possibly TRBD1 (5 bases). Deletions cut 0 bases from V and 5 bases from J, with 13 bases between. Germline CDR1 is MNHEY and CDR2 is SVGAGI. There are 15 residues in the CDR3.